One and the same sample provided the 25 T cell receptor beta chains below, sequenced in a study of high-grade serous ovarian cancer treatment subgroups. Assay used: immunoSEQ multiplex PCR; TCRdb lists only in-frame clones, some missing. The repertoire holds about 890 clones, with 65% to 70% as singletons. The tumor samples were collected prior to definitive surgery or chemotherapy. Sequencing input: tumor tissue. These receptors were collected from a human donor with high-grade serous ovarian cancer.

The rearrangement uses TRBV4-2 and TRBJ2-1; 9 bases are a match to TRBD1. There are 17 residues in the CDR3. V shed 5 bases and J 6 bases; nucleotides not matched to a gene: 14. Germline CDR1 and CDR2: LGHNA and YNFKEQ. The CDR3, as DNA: TGTGCCAGCAGCGGCGGCTCCTCACAGGGGGCCCTCAATGAGCAGTTCTTC. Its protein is CASSGGSSQGALNEQFF.

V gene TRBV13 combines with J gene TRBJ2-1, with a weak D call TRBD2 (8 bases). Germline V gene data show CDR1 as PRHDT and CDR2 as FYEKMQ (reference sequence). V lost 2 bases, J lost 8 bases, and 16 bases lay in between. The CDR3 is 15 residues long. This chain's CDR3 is CASSLRGLGGDEQFF. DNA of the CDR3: TGTGCCAGCAGCTTACGGGGACTAGGGGGCGATGAGCAGTTCTTC.

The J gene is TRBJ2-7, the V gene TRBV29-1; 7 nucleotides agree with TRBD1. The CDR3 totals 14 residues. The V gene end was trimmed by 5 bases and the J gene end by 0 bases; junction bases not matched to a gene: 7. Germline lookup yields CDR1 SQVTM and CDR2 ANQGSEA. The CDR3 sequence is CSVTATGSSYEQYF. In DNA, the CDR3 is TGCAGCGTTACCGCGACAGGGAGCTCCTACGAGCAGTACTTC.

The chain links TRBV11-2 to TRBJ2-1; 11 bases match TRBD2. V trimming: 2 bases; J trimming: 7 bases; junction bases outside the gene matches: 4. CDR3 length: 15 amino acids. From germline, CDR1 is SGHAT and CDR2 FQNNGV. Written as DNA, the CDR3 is TGTGCCAGCAGCTTACTAGCGGGAGGCCCTAATGAGCAGTTCTTC. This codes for CASSLLAGGPNEQFF.

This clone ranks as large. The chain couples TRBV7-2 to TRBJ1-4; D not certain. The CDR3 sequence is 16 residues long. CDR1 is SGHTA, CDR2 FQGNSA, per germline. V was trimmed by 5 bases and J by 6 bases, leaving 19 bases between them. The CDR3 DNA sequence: TGTGCCAGCAGCGACCGAACCGGGCAGGTTTATGAAAAACTGTTTTTT. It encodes CASSDRTGQVYEKLFF.

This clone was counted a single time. CDR3 in amino acids: CASSELRQGARAFF. Written as DNA, the CDR3 is TGTGCCAGCAGTGAATTACGACAGGGGGCAAGAGCTTTCTTT. The chain links TRBV2 to TRBJ1-1, with 10 bases fitting TRBD1. CDR3 length: 14 amino acids. Germline V gives CDR1 SNHLY, CDR2 FYNNEI. Trimming removed 2 bases from V and 10 bases from J; junction bases left unmatched: 7.

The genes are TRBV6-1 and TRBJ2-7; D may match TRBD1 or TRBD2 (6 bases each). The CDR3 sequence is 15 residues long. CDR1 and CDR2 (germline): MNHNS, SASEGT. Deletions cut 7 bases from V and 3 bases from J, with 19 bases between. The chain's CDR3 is CASTPTGARYYEQYF. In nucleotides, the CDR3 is TGTGCCAGCACCCCAACGGGGGCCAGGTACTACGAGCAGTACTTC.

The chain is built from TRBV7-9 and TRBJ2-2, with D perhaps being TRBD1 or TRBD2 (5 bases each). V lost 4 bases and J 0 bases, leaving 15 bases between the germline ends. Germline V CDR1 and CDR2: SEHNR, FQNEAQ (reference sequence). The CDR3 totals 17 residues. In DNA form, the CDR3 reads TGTGCCAGCAGCTACCCAAGAGGGACGGCGAACACCGGGGAGCTGTTTTTT. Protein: CASSYPRGTANTGELFF.

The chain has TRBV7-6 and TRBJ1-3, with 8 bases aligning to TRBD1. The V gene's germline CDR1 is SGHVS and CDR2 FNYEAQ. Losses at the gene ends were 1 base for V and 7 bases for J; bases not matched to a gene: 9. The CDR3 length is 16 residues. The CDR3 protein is CASSLVSGGTWNTIYF. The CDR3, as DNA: TGTGCCAGCAGCTTAGTCTCAGGGGGCACCTGGAACACCATATATTTT.

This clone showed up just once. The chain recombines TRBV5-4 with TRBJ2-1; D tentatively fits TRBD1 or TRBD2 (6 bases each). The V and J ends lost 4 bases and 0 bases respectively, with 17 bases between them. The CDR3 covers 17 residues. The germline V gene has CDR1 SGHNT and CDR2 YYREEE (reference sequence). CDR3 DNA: TGTGCCAGCAGCCCCGGGGGCCGGGACAACTCCTACAATGAGCAGTTCTTC. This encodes CASSPGGRDNSYNEQFF.

The DNA for the CDR3 is TGTGCCAGCAGTGAATATAACAGGGGTTCGGCTAACTATGGCTACACCTTC. Its translation: CASSEYNRGSANYGYTF. This chain uses TRBV25-1 with TRBJ1-2, with 7 bases identical to TRBD1. This CDR3 has 17 residues. Per the germline V gene, CDR1 is MGHDK and CDR2 is SYGVNS. V lost 0 bases to trimming and J lost 0 bases; unmatched junction nucleotides: 7.

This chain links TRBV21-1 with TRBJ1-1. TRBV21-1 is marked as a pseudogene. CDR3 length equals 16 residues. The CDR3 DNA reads TGTGCCAGCAGCAAAGGTGATGGGGGGCCGAGCACTGAAGCTTTCTTT. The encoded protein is CASSKGDGGPSTEAFF.

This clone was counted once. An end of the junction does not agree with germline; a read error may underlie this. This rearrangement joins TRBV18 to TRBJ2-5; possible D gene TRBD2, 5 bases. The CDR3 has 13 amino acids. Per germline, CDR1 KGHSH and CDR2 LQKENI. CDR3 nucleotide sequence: TGTGCCAGCTCACCACCTGTTGGGGAGACCCGGTACTTC. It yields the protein CASSPPVGETRYF.

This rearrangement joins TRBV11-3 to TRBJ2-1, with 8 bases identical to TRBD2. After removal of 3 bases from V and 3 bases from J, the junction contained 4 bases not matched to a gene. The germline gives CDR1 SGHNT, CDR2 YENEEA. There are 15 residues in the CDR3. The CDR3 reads CASSFGGRNYNEQFF. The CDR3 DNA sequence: TGTGCCAGCAGCTTTGGCGGGAGGAACTACAATGAGCAGTTCTTC.

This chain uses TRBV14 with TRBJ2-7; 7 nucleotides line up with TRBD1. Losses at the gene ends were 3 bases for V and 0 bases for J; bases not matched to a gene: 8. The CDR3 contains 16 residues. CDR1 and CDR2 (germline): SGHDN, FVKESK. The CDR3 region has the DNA TGTGCCAGCAGCCATATACAGGGGACCCTCTCCTACGAGCAGTACTTC. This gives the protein CASSHIQGTLSYEQYF. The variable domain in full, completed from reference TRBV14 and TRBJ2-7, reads EAGVTQFPSHSVIEKGQTVTLRCDPISGHDNLYWYRRVMGKEIKFLLHFVKESKQDESGMPNNRFLAERTGGTYSTLKVQPAELEDSGVYFCASSHIQGTLSYEQYFGPGTRLTVT.

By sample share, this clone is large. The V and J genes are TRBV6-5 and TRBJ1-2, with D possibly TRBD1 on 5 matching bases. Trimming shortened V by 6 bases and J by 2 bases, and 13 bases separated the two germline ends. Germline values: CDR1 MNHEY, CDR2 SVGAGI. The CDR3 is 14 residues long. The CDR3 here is CASSLTETNYGYTF. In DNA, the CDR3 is TGTGCCAGCAGCTTGACAGAGACCAACTATGGCTACACCTTC.

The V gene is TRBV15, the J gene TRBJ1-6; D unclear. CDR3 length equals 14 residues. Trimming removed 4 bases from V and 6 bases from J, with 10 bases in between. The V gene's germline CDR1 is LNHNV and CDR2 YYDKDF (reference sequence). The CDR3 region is CATSTMGSNSPLHF. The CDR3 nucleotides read TGTGCCACCAGCACGATGGGCTCTAATTCACCCCTCCACTTT.

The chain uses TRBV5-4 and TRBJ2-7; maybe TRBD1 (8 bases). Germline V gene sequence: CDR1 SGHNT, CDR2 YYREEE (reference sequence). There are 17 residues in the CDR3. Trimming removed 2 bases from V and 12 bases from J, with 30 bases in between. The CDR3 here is CASSFGSLATGGGMAYF. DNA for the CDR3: TGTGCCAGCAGCTTTGGGTCCCTAGCAACAGGGGGGGGAATGGCGTACTTC.

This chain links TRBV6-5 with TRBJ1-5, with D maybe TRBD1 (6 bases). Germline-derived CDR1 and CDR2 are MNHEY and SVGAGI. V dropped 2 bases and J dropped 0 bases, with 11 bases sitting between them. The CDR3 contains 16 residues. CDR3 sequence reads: CASSYDGQYSNQPQHF. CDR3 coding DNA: TGTGCCAGCAGTTACGACGGACAGTATAGCAATCAGCCCCAGCATTTT.

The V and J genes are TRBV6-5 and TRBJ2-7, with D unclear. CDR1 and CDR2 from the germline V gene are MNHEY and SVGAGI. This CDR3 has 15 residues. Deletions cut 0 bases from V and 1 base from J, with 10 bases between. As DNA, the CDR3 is TGTGCCAGCAGTTACTCGTACGCCAGATCCTACGAGCAGTACTTC. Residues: CASSYSYARSYEQYF.

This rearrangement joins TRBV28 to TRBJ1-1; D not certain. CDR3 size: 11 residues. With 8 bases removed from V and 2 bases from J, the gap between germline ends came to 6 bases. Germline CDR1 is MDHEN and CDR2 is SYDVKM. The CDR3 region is CASGRNTEAFF. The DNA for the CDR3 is TGTGCCAGCGGGCGTAACACTGAAGCTTTCTTT.

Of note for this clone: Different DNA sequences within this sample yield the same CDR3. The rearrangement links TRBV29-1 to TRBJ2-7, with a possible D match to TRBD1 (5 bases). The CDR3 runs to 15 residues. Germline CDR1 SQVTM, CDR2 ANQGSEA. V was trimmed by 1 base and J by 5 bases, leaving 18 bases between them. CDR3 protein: CSVEGQKGRPHEQYF. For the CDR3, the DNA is TGCAGCGTTGAAGGGCAGAAGGGGCGCCCCCACGAGCAGTACTTC.

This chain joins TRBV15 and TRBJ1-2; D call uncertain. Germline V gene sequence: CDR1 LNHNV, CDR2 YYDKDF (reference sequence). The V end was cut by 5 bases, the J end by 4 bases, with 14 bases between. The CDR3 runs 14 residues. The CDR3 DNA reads TGTGCCACCAGCCTGTGTGGAAAGACCTATGGCTACACCTTC. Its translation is CATSLCGKTYGYTF. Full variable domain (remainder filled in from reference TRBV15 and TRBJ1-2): DAMVIQNPRYQVTQFGKPVTLSCSQTLNHNVMYWYQQKSSQAPKLLFHYYDKDFNNEADTPDNFQSRRPNTSFCFLDIRSPGLGDTAMYLCATSLCGKTYGYTFGSGTRLTVV.

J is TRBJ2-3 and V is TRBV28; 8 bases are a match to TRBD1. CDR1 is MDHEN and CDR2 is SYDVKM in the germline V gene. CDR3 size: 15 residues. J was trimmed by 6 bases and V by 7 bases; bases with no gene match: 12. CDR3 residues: CASTMDRAWWDTQYF. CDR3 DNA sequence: TGTGCCAGCACAATGGACAGGGCGTGGTGGGATACGCAGTATTTT.

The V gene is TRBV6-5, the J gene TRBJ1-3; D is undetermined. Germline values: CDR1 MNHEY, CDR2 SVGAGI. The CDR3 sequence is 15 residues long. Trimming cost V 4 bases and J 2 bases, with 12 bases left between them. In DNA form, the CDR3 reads TGTGCCAGCAGTTCCCCGATTAGCACTGGAAACACCATATATTTT. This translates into CASSSPISTGNTIYF.